The 8 T cell receptor beta chains reported below all come from one sample, sequenced in a study of cytomegalovirus exposure and HLA in healthy donors. Vbeta (60) and Jbeta (13) primers were used in the PCR. The data were produced by immunoSEQ multiplex PCR, yet TCRdb's version contains in-frame clones alone and is incomplete. The top ten clones hold around 3.3% of a sample with 40,000 or so clones, around two thirds of them seen once. Sequenced: PBMCs. These receptors all come from a woman in her 30s in good health and CMV-seronegative.

This chain joins TRBV30 and TRBJ1-1, with a possible D match to TRBD1 (5 bases). From germline, CDR1 is GTSNPN and CDR2 SVGIG (reference sequence). This CDR3 region has 17 residues. The V end was cut by 0 bases, the J end by 3 bases, with 20 bases between. The CDR3 DNA reads TGTGCCTGGAGTGTAGTCAGGGCCTCTCGTCGGGACACTGAAGCTTTCTTT. It encodes CAWSVVRASRRDTEAFF. The variable domain in full, with the rest retrieved from reference TRBV30 and TRBJ1-1, is SQTIHQWPATLVQPVGSPLSLECTVEGTSNPNLYWYRQAAGRGLQLLFYSVGIGQISSEVPQNLSASRPQDRQFILSSKKLLLSDSGFYLCAWSVVRASRRDTEAFFGQGTRLTVV.

The chain employs TRBV6-1 and TRBJ2-1, with 13 nucleotides matching TRBD2. The CDR3 loop spans 20 amino acids. The germline CDR1 and CDR2 sequences are MNHNS and SASEGT. The V gene end was trimmed by 1 base and the J gene end by 7 bases; junction bases not matched to a gene: 16. The CDR3 sequence: CASSEGQGGGLAGVVNEQFF. DNA for the CDR3: TGTGCCAGCAGTGAAGGACAGGGAGGCGGACTAGCGGGAGTAGTGAATGAGCAGTTCTTC.

The V call is TRBV2, the J call TRBJ1-5; 9 bases map to TRBD1. The CDR3 is 14 amino acids. Looked up from germline, CDR1 is SNHLY and CDR2 is FYNNEI. V lost 5 bases, J lost 6 bases, and 5 bases stayed unmatched. DNA of the CDR3: TGTGCCAGCAGTCCAACAGGGGGCAGTCAGCCCCAGCATTTT. It yields the protein CASSPTGGSQPQHF. The variable domain in full, completed from reference TRBV2 and TRBJ1-5, reads EPEVTQTPSHQVTQMGQEVILRCVPISNHLYFYWYRQILGQKVEFLVSFYNNEISEKSEIFDDQFSVERPDGSNFTLKIRSTKLEDSAMYFCASSPTGGSQPQHFGDGTRLSIL.

In this sample, this clone turned up a few times. The genes are TRBV5-6 and TRBJ1-2; D uncertain. Germline V gives CDR1 SGHDT, CDR2 YYEEEE. The ends were cut back, 2 bases at V and 2 bases at J, with 4 bases in the middle. The CDR3 covers 12 residues. The CDR3 coding sequence is TGTGCCAGCAGCTTATCGAACTATGGCTACACCTTC. This encodes CASSLSNYGYTF.

The chain joins TRBV7-2 to TRBJ1-2; D is ambiguous. The CDR3 loop spans 12 amino acids. Trimming pared 7 bases from V and 4 bases from J, leaving 10 bases between. Per germline, CDR1 SGHTA and CDR2 FQGNSA. The CDR3 loop is CASTNEVYGYTF. The CDR3 DNA reads as TGTGCCAGCACAAATGAGGTCTATGGCTACACCTTC. The complete variable domain, with remaining parts taken from reference TRBV7-2 and TRBJ1-2, reads GAGVSQSPSNKVTEKGKDVELRCDPISGHTALYWYRQSLGQGLEFLIYFQGNSAPDKSGLPSDRFSAERTGGSVSTLTIQRTQQEDSAVYLCASTNEVYGYTFGSGTRLTVV.

This clone occurred once. The CDR3 nucleotides read TGTGCCAGCAGCCAAGATTTACGGGAGTTAAACATTCAGTACTTC. As protein: CASSQDLRELNIQYF. The chain links TRBV4-2 to TRBJ2-4; D possibly corresponds to TRBD2 (6 bases). Trimming pared 0 bases from V and 6 bases from J, leaving 12 bases between. The CDR3 runs 15 residues. Germline CDR1 and CDR2: LGHNA and YNFKEQ.

This clone was picked up one time. The chain combines TRBV25-1 with TRBJ2-1; D call uncertain. CDR3 length equals 12 residues. V was clipped by 4 bases and J by 4 bases, with 5 bases between them. The V gene's germline CDR1 is MGHDK and CDR2 SYGVNS. The chain's CDR3 is CASSGIYNEQFF. CDR3 nucleotides: TGTGCCAGCAGTGGTATTTACAATGAGCAGTTCTTC.

The genes are TRBV29-1 and TRBJ2-3; no firm D call. There are 13 residues in the CDR3. Looked up from germline, CDR1 is SQVTM and CDR2 is ANQGSEA. Trimming left V 4 bases short and J 2 bases short, with 10 bases between. The CDR3 loop reads CSVGLILTDTQYF. The CDR3 coding sequence is TGCAGCGTTGGGCTGATCCTCACAGATACGCAGTATTTT.